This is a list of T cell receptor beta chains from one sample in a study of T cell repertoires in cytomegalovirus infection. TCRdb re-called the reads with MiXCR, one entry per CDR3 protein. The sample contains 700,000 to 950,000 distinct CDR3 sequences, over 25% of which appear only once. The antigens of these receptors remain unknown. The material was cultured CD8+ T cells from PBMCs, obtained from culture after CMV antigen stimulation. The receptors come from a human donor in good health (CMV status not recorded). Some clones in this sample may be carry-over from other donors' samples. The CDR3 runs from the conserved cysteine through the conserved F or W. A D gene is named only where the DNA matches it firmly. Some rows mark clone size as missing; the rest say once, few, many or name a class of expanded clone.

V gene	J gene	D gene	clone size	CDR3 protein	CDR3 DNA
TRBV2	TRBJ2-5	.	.	CASTTVWEETQYF	TGTGCCAGCACGACAGTTTGGGAAGAGACCCAGTACTTC
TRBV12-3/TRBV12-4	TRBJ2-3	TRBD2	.	CAIASGFTIDTQYF	TGTGCCATCGCTAGCGGCTTCACTATAGATACGCAGTATTTT
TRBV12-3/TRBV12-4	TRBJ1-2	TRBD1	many	CASTPGTGYGYTF	TGTGCCAGCACCCCCGGGACAGGCTATGGCTACACCTTC
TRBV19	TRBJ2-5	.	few	CASSMDHQETQYF	TGTGCCAGTAGTATGGACCACCAAGAGACCCAGTACTTC
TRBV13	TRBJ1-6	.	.	CASSLGWGVGSPLHF	TGTGCCAGCAGCTTAGGGTGGGGGGTCGGGTCACCCCTCCACTTT
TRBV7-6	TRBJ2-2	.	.	CASSRKAGQDLTGELFF	TGTGCCAGCAGCCGAAAGGCCGGGCAGGACTTAACGGGGGAGCTGTTTTTT
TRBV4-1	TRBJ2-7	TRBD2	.	CASRQVRGASYEQYF	TGCGCCTCTCGGCAGGTGCGGGGGGCCTCCTACGAGCAGTACTTC
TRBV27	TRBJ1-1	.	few	CASSLGAPGNTEAFF	TGTGCCAGCAGTTTGGGCGCCCCGGGGAACACTGAAGCTTTCTTT
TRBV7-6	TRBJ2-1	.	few	CASSLESEYNEQFF	TGTGCCAGCAGCTTAGAGTCTGAATACAATGAGCAGTTCTTC
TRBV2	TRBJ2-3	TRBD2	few	CASSGWEGPSTDTQYF	TGTGCCAGCAGTGGATGGGAGGGGCCTAGCACAGATACGCAGTATTTT
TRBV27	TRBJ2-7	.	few	CASSLGSLTYYEQYF	TGTGCCAGCAGTTTGGGCAGTTTGACGTACTACGAGCAGTACTTC
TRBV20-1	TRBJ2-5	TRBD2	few	CSANPSGAQETQYF	TGCAGTGCAAATCCTAGCGGGGCCCAAGAGACCCAGTACTTC
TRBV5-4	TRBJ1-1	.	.	CASSPLGRDTEAFF	TGTGCCAGCAGCCCCCTCGGGAGGGACACTGAAGCTTTCTTT
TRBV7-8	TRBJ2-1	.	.	CASSFELDYYNEQFF	TGTGCCAGCAGCTTCGAACTAGATTACTACAATGAGCAGTTCTTC
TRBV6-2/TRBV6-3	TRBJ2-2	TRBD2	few	CASSYSRGGNTGELFF	TGTGCCAGCAGTTACTCGCGGGGGGGGAACACCGGGGAGCTGTTTTTT
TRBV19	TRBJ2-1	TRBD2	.	CASSMSSGAHNEQFF	TGTGCCAGTAGTATGTCTAGCGGGGCCCACAATGAGCAGTTCTTC
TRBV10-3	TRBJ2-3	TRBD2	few	CAISGGLAGHASTDTQYF	TGTGCCATCAGTGGGGGACTAGCGGGCCACGCTAGCACAGATACGCAGTATTTT
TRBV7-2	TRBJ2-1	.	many	CASSLVTYDEQFF	TGTGCCAGCAGCTTAGTGACGTATGATGAGCAGTTCTTC
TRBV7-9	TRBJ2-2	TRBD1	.	CASSSGQGPTGELFF	TGTGCCAGCAGCTCAGGACAGGGGCCCACCGGGGAGCTGTTTTTT
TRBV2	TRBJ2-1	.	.	CASMSEAGNEQFF	TGTGCCAGCATGAGTGAGGCAGGCAATGAGCAGTTCTTC
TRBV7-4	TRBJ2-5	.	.	CASGTEGSETQYF	TGTGCCAGCGGGACGGAAGGATCAGAGACCCAGTACTTC
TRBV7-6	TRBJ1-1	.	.	CASSSGPSETEAFF	TGTGCCAGCAGCTCAGGACCTTCGGAGACTGAAGCTTTCTTT
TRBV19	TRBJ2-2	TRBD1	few	CASSIVLGTGGFTGELFF	TGTGCCAGTAGTATAGTTCTGGGGACAGGGGGCTTCACCGGGGAGCTGTTTTTT
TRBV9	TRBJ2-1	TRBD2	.	CASSVGGLAGGPSNEQFF	TGTGCCAGCAGCGTAGGGGGACTAGCGGGGGGGCCTTCCAATGAGCAGTTCTTC
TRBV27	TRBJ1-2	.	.	CASSPGTRGGYTF	TGTGCCAGCAGTCCCGGGACGCGGGGAGGCTACACCTTC
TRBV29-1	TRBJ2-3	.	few	CSVDAQGSTDTQYF	TGCAGCGTTGACGCGCAGGGAAGCACAGATACGCAGTATTTT